This T cell receptor beta chain derives from a study of OX40 agonist ivuxolimab in advanced cancers. Some background on the complete study: Ivuxolimab was an agonistic, fully human IgG2 monoclonal antibody directed against OX40 (CD134), a costimulatory receptor. Intravenous ivuxolimab was administered to patients every 2 weeks at six dose levels: 0.01, 0.1, 0.3, 1.5, 3 and 10 mg/kg. Of the roughly 52 patients in dose escalation, 19 had hepatocellular carcinoma, some 15 had melanoma, 9 had renal cell carcinoma and 9 had head and neck cancer. A male proportion of 82.7% and a mean age of 60 years, ranging from roughly 20 to 80, were recorded for the dose-escalation cohort. Patients were allowed to have had prior anti-PD-1, anti-PD-L1 or anti-CTLA-4 therapy, and 40% to 45% of the dose-escalation patients had been treated with checkpoint inhibitors. Three dose-escalation patients achieved partial responses, one with hepatocellular carcinoma and two with cutaneous melanoma. Peripheral TCRbeta sequencing was intended to test whether TCR sequence diversity was altered and clonal T-cell expansion was caused by ivuxolimab. The paper reports the monotherapy dose-escalation portion (N of about 54 patients) of the phase I ivuxolimab trial. General conclusions and limits of the study: After ivuxolimab, CD8+ T cells had more expanded clones than CD4+ T cells on average. At doses from 0.1 to 3.0 mg/kg, clonal expansion was seen in both CD4+ and CD8+ blood T cells between baseline and week 6. In the 0.1-3.0 mg/kg groups, partial responders were among the patients with the lowest normalized peripheral clonal expansion, particularly in CD8+ T cells. The antigen specificity of the clonally expanded peripheral T cells was not determined. Low levels of normalized T-cell clonal expansion were also seen in some patients who did not respond.

Via the germline V gene (reference sequence), CDR1 is SGHNT and CDR2 YYREEE. The junction shows trimming of 0 bases on V and 8 bases on J, and the gene matches do not reach 11 bases of it. The CDR3 spans 17 residues, from the cysteine through the phenylalanine. Left in the record is the CDR3 DNA by itself, 51 bases read in frame from the first base. Genomic DNA was extracted from sorted cells for sequencing of the TCRbeta CDR3 region. The immunoSEQ Assay was used for sequencing of TCRbeta CDR3 regions. TCRdb re-hosts the immuneACCESS table, in-frame sequences only. Its copies lack some clones; in the studies checked, an unresolved V gene accounts for under half of them, and the cause for the rest is not known. The sample has about 48,000 clones on record, under 85% of them singletons. Roughly 1.2% of the sample lies in the top ten. The trial excluded patients who had a history of autoimmune disease or who were on systemic immunosuppression. Peripheral blood for TCR sequencing was collected from all dose cohorts at baseline, on cycle 4 day 1, and on cycle 7 day 1. The samples were taken from a phase I, first-in-human, multicenter, open-label dose-escalation trial of ivuxolimab. Adults with locally advanced or metastatic head and neck squamous cell, hepatocellular, melanoma or renal cell carcinoma were enrolled in the trial. Before TCR sequencing, CD4+ T cells and CD8+ T cells from peripheral blood were sorted into separate populations.

About this clone itself: Its specific antigen is unknown. No quality values exist for individual bases; no much larger clone is one base distant.

The sample consisted of CD4+ or CD8+ T cells sorted from blood, taken in a trial of the OX40 agonist ivuxolimab. The rearranged segments are TRBV5-4 and TRBJ2-1; 10 bases in the junction line up with TRBD2. This sequence originates from an adult with an advanced solid tumor such as melanoma, head and neck, liver or kidney cancer. The CDR3: CASSLAGSGGAVDEQFF. The sequence in DNA is TGTGCCAGCAGCTTGGCGGGCAGCGGGGGGGCCGTAGATGAGCAGTTCTTC.